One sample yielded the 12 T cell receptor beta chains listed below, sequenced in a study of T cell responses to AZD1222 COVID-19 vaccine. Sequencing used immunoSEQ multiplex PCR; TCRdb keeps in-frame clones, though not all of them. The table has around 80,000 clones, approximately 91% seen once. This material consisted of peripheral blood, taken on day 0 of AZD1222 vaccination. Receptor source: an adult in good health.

The CDR3 is CASSSGQGGQPQHF. The CDR3 DNA reads as TGTGCCAGTAGTTCGGGTCAGGGTGGTCAGCCCCAGCATTTT. This sequence joins TRBV19 and TRBJ1-5; a possible D gene is TRBD1 (5 bases). Trimming left V 5 bases short and J 6 bases short, with 14 bases between. The CDR3 runs 14 residues. Looked up from germline, CDR1 is LNHDA and CDR2 is SQIVND (reference sequence).

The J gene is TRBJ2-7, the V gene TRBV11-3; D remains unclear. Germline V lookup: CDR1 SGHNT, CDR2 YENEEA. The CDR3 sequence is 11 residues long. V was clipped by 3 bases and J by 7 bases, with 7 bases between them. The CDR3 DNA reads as TGTGCCAGCAGCTTGCTTTGGGAGCAGTACGTC. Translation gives CASSLLWEQYV.

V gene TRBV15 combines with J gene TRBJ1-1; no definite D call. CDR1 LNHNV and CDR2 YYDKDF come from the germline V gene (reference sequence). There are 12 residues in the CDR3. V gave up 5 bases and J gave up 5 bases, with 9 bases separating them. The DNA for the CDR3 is TGTGCCACCAGCTCCGGGAAGACTGAAGCTTTCTTT. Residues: CATSSGKTEAFF.

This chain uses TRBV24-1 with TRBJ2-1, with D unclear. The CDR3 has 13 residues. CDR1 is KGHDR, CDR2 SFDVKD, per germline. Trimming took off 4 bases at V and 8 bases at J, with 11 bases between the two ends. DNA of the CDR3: TGTGCCACCAGTGACCCCGCGGTTTATGAGCAGTTCTTC. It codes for CATSDPAVYEQFF.

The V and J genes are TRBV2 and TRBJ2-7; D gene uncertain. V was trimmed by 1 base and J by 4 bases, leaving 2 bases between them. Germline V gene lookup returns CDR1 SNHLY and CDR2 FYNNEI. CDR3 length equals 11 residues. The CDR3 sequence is CASSEEYEQYV. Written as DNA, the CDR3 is TGTGCCAGCAGTGAAGAGTACGAGCAGTACGTC.

CDR3 sequence: CASSTDRGYSNQPQHF. In nucleotides, the CDR3 is TGTGCCAGTAGCACAGACAGGGGGTATAGCAATCAGCCCCAGCATTTT. The genes are TRBV19 and TRBJ1-5; 9 bases line up with TRBD1. Germline V gives CDR1 LNHDA, CDR2 SQIVND (reference sequence). The CDR3 runs 16 residues. The trim removed 6 bases at V and 0 bases at J, leaving 6 bases unmatched.

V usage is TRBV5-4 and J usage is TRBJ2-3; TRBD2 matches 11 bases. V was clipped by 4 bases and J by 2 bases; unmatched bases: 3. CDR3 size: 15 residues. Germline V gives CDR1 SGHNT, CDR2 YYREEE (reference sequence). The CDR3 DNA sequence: TGTGCCAGCAGCGTGGGACTAGCGGACACAGATACGCAGTATTTT. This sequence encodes CASSVGLADTDTQYF. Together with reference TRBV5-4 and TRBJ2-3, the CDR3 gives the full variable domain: ETGVTQSPTHLIKTRGQQVTLRCSSQSGHNTVSWYQQALGQGPQFIFQYYREEENGRGNFPPRFSGLQFPNYSSELNVNALELDDSALYLCASSVGLADTDTQYFGPGTRLTVL.

CDR3 DNA: TGTGCCAGCAGTGATAGCCAGCAAAGGTTCTTT. Amino acids: CASSDSQQRFF. J is TRBJ1-1 and V is TRBV6-1, with D hard to call. CDR1 is MNHNS and CDR2 is SASEGT in the germline V gene. This CDR3 is built from 11 residues. The V end was cut by 3 bases, the J end by 14 bases, with 13 bases between.

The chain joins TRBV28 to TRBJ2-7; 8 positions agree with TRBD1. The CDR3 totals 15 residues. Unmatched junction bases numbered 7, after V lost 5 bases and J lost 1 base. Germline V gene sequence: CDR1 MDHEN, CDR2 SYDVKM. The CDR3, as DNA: TGTGCCAGCAGTATTCCCGGGACAGGATCCTACGAGCAGTACTTC. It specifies CASSIPGTGSYEQYF.

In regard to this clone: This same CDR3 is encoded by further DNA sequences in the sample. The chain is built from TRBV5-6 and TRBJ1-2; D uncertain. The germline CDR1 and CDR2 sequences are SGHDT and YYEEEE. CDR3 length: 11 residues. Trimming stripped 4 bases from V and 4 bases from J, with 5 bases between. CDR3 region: CASSLGYGYTF. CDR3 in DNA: TGTGCCAGCAGCCTCGGCTATGGCTACACCTTC.

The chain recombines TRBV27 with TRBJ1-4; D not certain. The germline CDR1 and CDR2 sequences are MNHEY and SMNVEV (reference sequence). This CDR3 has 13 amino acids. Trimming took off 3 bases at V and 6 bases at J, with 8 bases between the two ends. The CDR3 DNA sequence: TGTGCCAGCAGTTTGCAACGATATGAAAAACTGTTTTTT. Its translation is CASSLQRYEKLFF.

CDR3 DNA: TGTGCCAGCAGCCACATTGGAAACACCATATATTTT. It is translated as CASSHIGNTIYF. J is TRBJ1-3 and V is TRBV11-2; D is undetermined. CDR1 is SGHAT and CDR2 is FQNNGV in the germline V gene. Trimming took off 5 bases at V and 3 bases at J, with 5 bases between the two ends. The CDR3 has 12 amino acids.